This T cell receptor (beta chain) was observed in a study of cytomegalovirus exposure and HLA in healthy donors. Looking at the study overall: Early released data comprised about 84 million unique TCRs from HLA-typed donors.

Primers included in the PCR were 60 Vbeta and 13 Jbeta primers. Generated by immunoSEQ multiplex PCR, the TCRdb table keeps only in-frame clones and is missing some. This sample has more than 85,000 clones; roughly 70% occur once, and the top ten carry 8.4%. CDR1 MNHEY and CDR2 SMNVEV come from the germline V gene (reference sequence). V lost 3 bases, J lost 2 bases, and 8 bases lay in between. The CDR3 contains 13 residues. The sequencing input was PBMCs. The receptor comes from a man between 40 and 49 years old in good health and CMV-seronegative. V is TRBV27 and J is TRBJ2-7; D might be TRBD1 (7 bases). Written as DNA, the CDR3 is TGTGCCAGCAGTTTCAGGGGGGCCTACGAGCAGTACTTC. Translating gives CASSFRGAYEQYF.